This T cell receptor (beta chain) was captured in a study of T cell responses to AZD1222 COVID-19 vaccine. Data came from immunoSEQ multiplex PCR; TCRdb stores just in-frame clones and leaves some out. The sample holds some 120,000 clones, roughly 87% seen once. The germline gives CDR1 MNHNY, CDR2 SVGAGI (reference sequence). Trimming removed 2 bases at V and 1 base at J, with 11 bases between. The CDR3 is 15 amino acids. The table lists this clone with a count of one. As yet, its antigen is unknown. Study findings and constraints: The study sampled repertoires only after the peak T cell response. In a largely white British group with more females than males, clonal diversity was possibly underestimated. Vaccine-associated CD4 TCRs spanned spike, dominant at 160-218 and 743-854.

The sequencing used peripheral blood, collected on day 0 of AZD1222 vaccination. The rearrangement joins TRBV6-6 to TRBJ1-1; D is ambiguous. The sequence derives from an adult in good health. The CDR3 reads CASSYTNGENTEAFF. CDR3 nucleotide sequence: TGTGCCAGCAGTTACACGAACGGGGAGAACACTGAAGCTTTCTTT.